This T cell receptor beta chain comes out of a study of breast tumors, draining lymph nodes, adjacent tissues. The CDR3 runs to 16 residues. From germline, CDR1 is SGHVS and CDR2 FNYEAQ. The V end lost 3 bases, the J end lost 0 bases, and 13 bases lay between the germline ends. General observations from the study: Findings are consistent with lymph node origin and intratumoral expansion of most tumor T cells.

TCRdb analysed the multiplex PCR reads with MiXCR anew, one entry per CDR3 protein. The sample contains tens of thousands of distinct CDR3 sequences, around a third of which appear only once. This clonotype was recorded many times. Its antigen is unknown. The sample comprised breast tumor tissue. The genes are TRBV7-6 and TRBJ2-3, with D possibly being TRBD1 or TRBD2 (5 bases each). The receptor's source is a female donor with breast cancer. Some clones in this sample may be carry-over from other donors' samples. In DNA, the CDR3 is TGTGCCAGCAGCTTGACACTTGAGGGGAGCACAGATACGCAGTATTTT. Translation gives CASSLTLEGSTDTQYF.